The present entry profiles one TCR beta chain with its context. Its target is not known. The data originate from a study of siplizumab effects on memory and regulatory T cells. Assay used: immunoSEQ multiplex PCR; TCRdb lists only in-frame clones, some missing. The sample includes fewer than 120,000 clones, 92% of them seen just once. Study results and limitations: Versus over 25% in controls, the mappable alloreactive CD4+ clones averaged 68.8% Treg-derived with siplizumab. Siplizumab, the agent tested, significantly reduced alloreactive sequences traceable to unstimulated CD4+ memory cells. Proliferating Tregs taken from siplizumab cultures were not shown to have a confirmed suppressive function. Researchers could not give a naive or memory phenotype to roughly 80-96% of proliferating CD4+ or CD8+ clones.

The CDR3 is made up of 14 amino acids. CDR1 SGHDT and CDR2 YYEEEE come from the germline V gene. V was clipped by 7 bases and J by 4 bases; unmatched bases: 9. Sequenced: CD4+ T cells sorted from blood. V and J are TRBV5-6 and TRBJ2-3; 7 nucleotides agree with TRBD1. The sequence came from a human donor in good health. The CDR3 is CASQGQNRPDTQYF. CDR3 DNA: TGTGCCAGCCAGGGACAGAACCGTCCAGATACGCAGTATTTT.